Shown below are 20 T cell receptor beta chains from a single sample sequenced in a study of T cells in localized non-small cell lung cancer. The table came from immunoSEQ multiplex PCR; TCRdb's copy has only in-frame clones and leaves some out. The sample shows roughly 3,000 clones, 25% to 30% of them seen only once. The material sequenced was lung tumor tissue, taken before any cancer treatment. The receptors here all came from an older female donor with stage I lung adenocarcinoma.

This clone has only a few counts. The CDR3 loop reads CASSRQGSLVYGYTF. The CDR3 DNA follows: TGTGCCAGCAGCCGACAGGGCTCCCTAGTGTATGGCTACACCTTC. This chain uses TRBV9 with TRBJ1-2; 7 bases are shared with TRBD1. Per the germline V gene, CDR1 is SGDLS and CDR2 is YYNGEE. V lost 4 bases, J lost 5 bases, and 11 bases stayed unmatched. This CDR3 contains 15 residues. The full variable domain, completed using reference TRBV9 and TRBJ1-2, is DSGVTQTPKHLITATGQRVTLRCSPRSGDLSVYWYQQSLDQGLQFLIQYYNGEERAKGNILERFSAQQFPDLHSELNLSSLELGDSALYFCASSRQGSLVYGYTFGSGTRLTVV.

This clone ranks as medium-sized (0.01 to 0.1%). The genes are TRBV6-8 and TRBJ2-7; 9 bases map to TRBD1. V lost 7 bases to trimming and J lost 0 bases; unmatched junction nucleotides: 7. Germline assignment: CDR1 MNHGY and CDR2 SAAAGT. The CDR3 runs 15 residues. CDR3 protein: CASTDRGSSSYEQYF. In DNA, the CDR3 is TGTGCCAGCACCGACAGGGGGTCCAGCTCCTACGAGCAGTACTTC.

A few counts support this clone. The CDR3 spells CASSLEQGGYNEQFF. The CDR3 DNA follows: TGTGCCAGCAGCTTAGAACAGGGAGGCTACAATGAGCAGTTCTTC. The chain recombines TRBV11-3 with TRBJ2-1; possibly TRBD1 or TRBD2 for D (6 bases each). CDR3 size: 15 residues. V gave up 0 bases and J gave up 3 bases, with 9 bases separating them. Looked up from germline, CDR1 is SGHNT and CDR2 is YENEEA.

V gene TRBV6-8 combines with J gene TRBJ2-7, with 8 bases matching TRBD1. Losses at the gene ends were 6 bases for V and 2 bases for J; bases not matched to a gene: 3. Germline-derived CDR1 and CDR2 are MNHGY and SAAAGT. The CDR3 has 13 residues. CDR3: CASRTGQAYEQYF. The CDR3 coding sequence is TGTGCCAGCAGGACGGGACAGGCCTACGAGCAGTACTTC.

This chain joins TRBV5-1 and TRBJ1-2, with D perhaps matching TRBD1 (5 bases). This CDR3 spans 14 amino acids. Per the germline V gene, CDR1 is SGHRS and CDR2 is YFSETQ. V dropped 0 bases and J dropped 4 bases, with 10 bases sitting between them. The CDR3 is CASSLGQGSYGYTF. Written as DNA, the CDR3 is TGCGCCAGCAGCTTGGGGCAGGGTAGCTATGGCTACACCTTC.

The chain carries TRBV10-3 and TRBJ1-1; D gene unclear. V lost 0 bases to trimming and J lost 11 bases, with 13 bases between them. Germline V lookup: CDR1 ENHRY, CDR2 SYGVKD. The CDR3 has 13 amino acids. Written as DNA, the CDR3 is TGTGCCATCAGTGAGTCAGATGGGAAAAGCGCTTTCTTT. Its protein is CAISESDGKSAFF.

A few counts support this clone. The chain joins TRBV6-8 to TRBJ1-6; tentative D call: TRBD1 (5 bases). Per the germline V gene, CDR1 is MNHGY and CDR2 is SAAAGT. The CDR3 is 13 amino acids. Trimming left V 8 bases short and J 6 bases short, with 11 bases between. As DNA, the CDR3 is TGTGCCAGCCAAGGGGCGTTTAATTCACCCCTCCACTTT. Amino acids: CASQGAFNSPLHF.

The V and J genes are TRBV23-1 and TRBJ1-1, with unresolved D. TRBV23-1 is classed as an ORF, of uncertain function. The CDR3 extends over 13 amino acids. V was trimmed by 6 bases and J by 2 bases, leaving 10 bases between them. CDR3 sequence reads: CASSQAGNTEAFF. The CDR3 DNA reads as TGCGCCAGCAGCCAAGCCGGAAACACTGAAGCTTTCTTT.

CDR3 loop: CASSQREINYGYTF. The CDR3 nucleotides read TGCGCCAGCAGCCAAAGGGAGATTAACTATGGCTACACCTTC. V usage is TRBV4-1 and J usage is TRBJ1-2, with D unresolved. Germline V lookup: CDR1 MGHRA, CDR2 YSYEKL. V gave up 2 bases and J gave up 1 base, with 8 bases separating them. CDR3 length: 14 amino acids.

This clone is termed large. The junction departs from germline at one end; a sequencing error may be responsible. The chain uses TRBV6-8 and TRBJ1-1; no clear D gene. The CDR3 contains 12 residues. The germline gives CDR1 MNHGY, CDR2 SAAAGT. CDR3 DNA: TGTGCCATCAGTGGAGCGAACACTGAAGCTTTCTTT. Protein sequence: CAISGANTEAFF.

This clone showed up just a few times. V usage is TRBV5-1 and J usage is TRBJ2-3; D not certain. Germline CDR1 SGHRS, CDR2 YFSETQ. This CDR3 comprises 14 residues. Trimming removed 1 base at V and 0 bases at J, with 6 bases between. The CDR3 DNA follows: TGCGCCAGCAGCTTGTCGGCAAGCACAGATACGCAGTATTTT. It is translated as CASSLSASTDTQYF. Together with reference TRBV5-1 and TRBJ2-3, the CDR3 gives the full variable domain: KAGVTQTPRYLIKTRGQQVTLSCSPISGHRSVSWYQQTPGQGLQFLFEYFSETQRNKGNFPGRFSGRQFSNSRSEMNVSTLELGDSALYLCASSLSASTDTQYFGPGTRLTVL.

This clone was observed a single time. CDR3 sequence reads: CASLEGGRGYTF. In DNA form, the CDR3 reads TGTGCCAGTCTCGAAGGGGGAAGAGGCTACACCTTC. The chain employs TRBV18 and TRBJ1-2; maybe TRBD1 (6 bases). Trimming shortened V by 9 bases and J by 8 bases, and 16 bases separated the two germline ends. Germline CDR1 and CDR2: KGHSH and LQKENI. CDR3 length: 12 residues.

This clone was detected only once. CDR3: CASSYRAPGNTIYF. The CDR3 DNA is TGTGCCAGCAGTTACCGGGCTCCTGGAAACACCATATATTTT. This chain links TRBV6-8 with TRBJ1-3, with D uncertain. Trimming took off 2 bases at V and 2 bases at J, with 7 bases between the two ends. This CDR3 has 14 amino acids. Germline V lookup: CDR1 MNHGY, CDR2 SAAAGT.

CDR3 loop: CASSPRDTGELFF. The CDR3 nucleotides are TGTGCCAGCTCACCCAGGGACACCGGGGAGCTGTTTTTT. V and J are TRBV18 and TRBJ2-2, with D possibly being TRBD1 (5 bases). The germline CDR1 and CDR2 sequences are KGHSH and LQKENI. The CDR3 contains 13 residues. V was shortened by 3 bases and J by 3 bases, with 5 bases between the two germline ends.

This clone came up a few times. The CDR3 DNA reads as TGTGCCTGGAGAGGTGACAGTCATGGTCCGACTTTCTTT. Its protein product is CAWRGDSHGPTFF. This sequence joins TRBV30 and TRBJ1-1; a weak D match, TRBD1 (5 bases). Trimming took 3 bases from V and 12 from J, leaving 20 bases between them. The CDR3 is made up of 13 amino acids. CDR1 and CDR2 from the germline V gene are GTSNPN and SVGIG (reference sequence).

This clone was counted only a few times. The genes are TRBV5-1 and TRBJ2-7, with D possibly being TRBD1 (6 bases). Germline V gene lookup returns CDR1 SGHRS and CDR2 YFSETQ. The CDR3 is 18 residues long. With 3 bases removed from V and 1 base from J, the gap between germline ends came to 23 bases. CDR3 amino acids: CASSSIGGLRGQSYEQYF. CDR3 nucleotides: TGCGCCAGCAGCTCGATTGGGGGCTTGCGAGGGCAATCCTACGAGCAGTACTTC.

The genes are TRBV11-3 and TRBJ1-5, with no clear D. Trimming pared 5 bases from V and 0 bases from J, leaving 8 bases between. The CDR3 contains 14 residues. Germline CDR1 and CDR2: SGHNT and YENEEA. CDR3 protein: CASSIPGSNQPQHF. In DNA, the CDR3 is TGTGCCAGCAGCATCCCAGGTAGCAATCAGCCCCAGCATTTT.

The CDR3 DNA is TGTGCCAGCAGGGGACAGGGGACTAACTATGGCTACACCTTC. Its protein is CASRGQGTNYGYTF. The J gene is TRBJ1-2, the V gene TRBV11-3; 10 bases agree with TRBD1. The CDR3 has 14 residues. Germline V gene data show CDR1 as SGHNT and CDR2 as YENEEA. The V segment lost 6 bases and the J segment 0 bases; nucleotides outside the gene matches: 1.

The table lists this clone with a few counts. The chain links TRBV25-1 to TRBJ1-2; D is undetermined. V lost 5 bases and J lost 4, with 11 bases in between. The CDR3 runs 13 residues. CDR1 and CDR2 (germline): MGHDK, SYGVNS. CDR3 sequence (DNA): TGTGCCAGCAGTCCCCCGGGTTTCTATGGCTACACCTTC. Translation: CASSPPGFYGYTF.

This clone was detected only a few times. V is TRBV6-8 and J is TRBJ1-2, with D perhaps TRBD1 (5 bases). This CDR3 comprises 14 residues. Germline V gene lookup returns CDR1 MNHGY and CDR2 SAAAGT. V shed 4 bases and J shed 2 bases, with 11 bases lying between them. This CDR3 is CASSWNRDNYGYTF. The CDR3 region has the DNA TGTGCCAGCAGTTGGAACCGGGACAACTATGGCTACACCTTC.